The 12 T cell receptor beta chains listed next were all sequenced from one sample in a study of regulatory T cells in long-lasting Graves disease. Specified time point: newly diagnosed GD, antithyroid drugs for less than 3 months. Following extraction of RNA from PBMCs, that RNA was used to make the TCR library. iRepertoire HTBI primers and Arm-PCR of CDR3 regions built TCR beta libraries. Via MiXCR, TCRdb re-called the multiplex PCR reads, giving one row per CDR3 protein. The data show approximately 350,000 distinct CDR3 sequences, with 12% seen just once and over 15% held by the top ten. These data were also filed under a second study, of T cells in Graves' hyperthyroidism and ophthalmopathy.

Sequenced here: peripheral blood mononuclear cells (PBMCs), sampled at new diagnosis, from a patient treated with antithyroid drugs. The receptors derive from a woman younger than 30 with Graves disease.

This clonotype has a count of ten or more. J is TRBJ2-5 and V is TRBV28, with 11 bases fitting TRBD2. The last part of the DNA fits TRBJ2-1 better; the J call may be wrong. The CDR3 runs to 15 residues. Germline V lookup: CDR1 MDHEN, CDR2 SYDVKM. CDR3 region: CASSFPLAGAEEQFF. The CDR3 DNA is TGTGCCAGCAGTTTCCCACTAGCGGGAGCGGAAGAGCAGTTCTTC.

This clonotype was found many times. The chain joins TRBV30 to TRBJ2-3; no clear D. V was clipped by 3 bases and J by 7 bases, with 11 bases between them. The CDR3 extends over 12 amino acids. Germline V lookup: CDR1 GTSNPN, CDR2 SVGIG (reference sequence). Here the CDR3 reads CAWSPMGYTQYF. In DNA, the CDR3 is TGTGCCTGGAGCCCTATGGGGTATACGCAGTATTTT.

In its sample, this clonotype was seen many times. The chain recombines TRBV3-1 with TRBJ1-1; D not resolved. CDR3 size: 10 residues. Germline CDR1 and CDR2: LGHDT and YNNKEL (reference sequence). Deletions cut 5 bases from V and 14 bases from J, with 12 bases between. In DNA form, the CDR3 reads TGTGCCAGCAGCGGAGCGAGGGTGTTCTTT. Its translation is CASSGARVFF.

This clonotype has only a few counts. This sequence joins TRBV30 and TRBJ2-7; D call uncertain. The V gene lost 0 bases and the J gene lost 6 bases, with 12 bases spanning the gap. CDR1 and CDR2 (germline): GTSNPN, SVGIG (reference sequence). This CDR3 has 13 residues. The CDR3 loop reads CAWSVTVRLEQYF. CDR3 DNA: TGTGCCTGGAGTGTAACCGTGCGTCTCGAGCAGTACTTC.

The chain recombines TRBV7-9 with TRBJ1-2; 8 bases fit TRBD1. V dropped 5 bases and J dropped 7; count of bases not matched to a gene: 6. This CDR3 is built from 13 residues. The germline CDR1 and CDR2 sequences are SEHNR and FQNEAQ (reference sequence). The CDR3 loop reads CASSPGTGTGYTF. CDR3 DNA: TGTGCCAGCAGCCCGGGGACAGGTACTGGCTACACCTTC.

This clonotype has more than one count but fewer than ten. V usage is TRBV4-3 and J usage is TRBJ2-1; D gene ambiguous. The CDR3 contains 16 residues. The V end was cut by 0 bases, the J end by 2 bases, with 11 bases between. Germline CDR1 is LGHNA and CDR2 is YSLEER. The chain's CDR3 is CASSQDRSYAYNEQFF. The CDR3 DNA sequence: TGCGCCAGCAGCCAAGACAGATCTTATGCCTACAATGAGCAGTTCTTC.

This clonotype was counted ten times or more. The chain uses TRBV19 and TRBJ2-1; TRBD2 is a possible D gene (6 bases). This CDR3 region has 13 residues. V was trimmed by 6 bases and J by 9 bases, leaving 15 bases between them. Per germline, CDR1 LNHDA and CDR2 SQIVND (reference sequence). In DNA, the CDR3 is TGTGCCAGTAGGGATTTGGGAGGCAGTGAGCAGTTCTTC. This gives the protein CASRDLGGSEQFF.

This clonotype has ten or more counts. The chain links TRBV3-1 to TRBJ2-1; 9 positions match TRBD1. Germline V gene sequence: CDR1 LGHDT, CDR2 YNNKEL (reference sequence). J was trimmed by 6 bases and V by 1 base; bases with no gene match: 10. The CDR3 sequence is 17 residues long. The CDR3 loop reads CASSQGAGTGGFNEQFF. The CDR3 nucleotides read TGTGCCAGCAGCCAAGGGGCCGGCACAGGGGGCTTCAATGAGCAGTTCTTC.

This clonotype has ten or more counts. This sequence joins TRBV7-8 and TRBJ2-1; TRBD2 matches 13 bases. V gave up 5 bases and J gave up 7 bases; unmatched junction bases: 8. The CDR3 covers 16 residues. CDR1 SGHVS and CDR2 FQNEAQ come from the germline V gene. The chain's CDR3 is CASSLGLAGAANEQFF. CDR3 coding DNA: TGTGCCAGCAGCCTCGGACTAGCGGGAGCCGCTAATGAGCAGTTCTTC.

In this sample, this clonotype turned up a few times. J is TRBJ2-1 and V is TRBV7-2; 7 nucleotides agree with TRBD2. The CDR3 spans 16 residues. The ends lost 1 base at V and 7 bases at J; junction bases unmatched: 10. Germline CDR1 reads SGHTA; CDR2 reads FQGNSA. The CDR3 region is CASSLGGGVPQNEQFF. Written as DNA, the CDR3 is TGTGCCAGCAGCTTAGGCGGGGGAGTCCCTCAGAATGAGCAGTTCTTC. The full variable domain, its missing parts supplied by reference TRBV7-2 and TRBJ2-1, is GAGVSQSPSNKVTEKGKDVELRCDPISGHTALYWYRQSLGQGLEFLIYFQGNSAPDKSGLPSDRFSAERTGGSVSTLTIQRTQQEDSAVYLCASSLGGGVPQNEQFFGPGTRLTVL.

In this sample, this clonotype turned up many times. The chain recombines TRBV7-9 with TRBJ2-7; possibly TRBD1 for D (6 bases). The CDR3 is made up of 13 amino acids. Germline V gene lookup returns CDR1 SEHNR and CDR2 FQNEAQ (reference sequence). V was cut by 1 base and J by 6 bases, with 10 bases left in between. The CDR3 is CASSLVTGIEQYF. CDR3 nucleotides: TGTGCCAGCAGCTTAGTCACAGGGATCGAGCAGTACTTC.

This clonotype was found a few times. The chain carries TRBV12-3 or TRBV12-4 and TRBJ2-2; 9 bases map to TRBD2. CDR3 size: 14 residues. The V segment lost 7 bases and the J segment 6 bases; nucleotides outside the gene matches: 6. Written as DNA, the CDR3 is TGTGCCAGCACCCTTGCGGGAGGGGCCGGGGAGCTGTTTTTT. This encodes CASTLAGGAGELFF.